The 28 T cell receptor beta chains given below trace back to one sample, sequenced in a study of CD8+CD57+ T cells in acquired aplastic anemia. All sequencing subjects had displayed CD8+CD57+ cell expansion on flow cytometry. Genomic DNA served as template for TCR beta VDJ and CDR3 profiling. MiXCR was run by TCRdb on the reads, yielding one entry per CDR3 protein. In the table there are 150,000 to 200,000 distinct CDR3 sequences, less than 60% of which are singletons. Sequencing input: sorted CD4+, CD8+, or CD8+CD57+ T cells (not recorded which) from PBMCs. These receptors were taken from a human donor with aplastic anemia.

The rearrangement links TRBV15 to TRBJ1-6; unclear D gene. Deletions cut 1 base from V and 7 bases from J, with 11 bases between. Germline values: CDR1 LNHNV, CDR2 YYDKDF (reference sequence). The CDR3 has 15 amino acids. DNA of the CDR3: TGTGCCACCAGCAGAGTCGGCACAACCAATTCACCCCTCCACTTT. The encoded protein is CATSRVGTTNSPLHF.

This clonotype came up many times. The V call is TRBV12-3 or TRBV12-4, the J call TRBJ2-3; possibly TRBD1 for D (6 bases). CDR3 length equals 14 residues. V gave up 5 bases and J gave up 6 bases, with 15 bases separating them. The CDR3, as DNA: TGTGCCAGCAGTGGGGACATAGGGTTTGATACGCAGTATTTT. Its translation: CASSGDIGFDTQYF.

The chain recombines TRBV12-3 or TRBV12-4 with TRBJ2-7; possibly TRBD2 for D (6 bases). This CDR3 contains 15 residues. V was clipped by 7 bases and J by 4 bases, with 20 bases between them. The CDR3 DNA sequence: TGTGCCAGCATGGGGCCGACGGCGGGAAGGTACGAGCAGTACTTC. It yields the protein CASMGPTAGRYEQYF.

This clonotype was counted many times. V and J are TRBV20-1 and TRBJ1-2; D is uncertain. This CDR3 contains 14 residues. Trimming shortened V by 3 bases and J by 1 base, and 12 bases separated the two germline ends. In germline, CDR1 is DFQATT, CDR2 SNEGSKA (reference sequence). CDR3 sequence (DNA): TGCAGTGCTAGCCCGGGCCAAAATAACTATGGCTACACCTTC. Protein product: CSASPGQNNYGYTF.

The chain employs TRBV2 and TRBJ2-7; 7 bases are shared with TRBD2. Per the germline V gene, CDR1 is SNHLY and CDR2 is FYNNEI. V lost 6 bases and J lost 5; bases outside the gene matches: 7. The CDR3 runs to 13 residues. CDR3 protein: CASRSPGLNEQYF. DNA for the CDR3: TGTGCCAGCAGGTCCCCGGGACTAAACGAGCAGTACTTC.

The rearrangement joins TRBV11-1 to TRBJ2-7; D is undetermined. Germline loops: CDR1 SGHAT, CDR2 FQDESV (reference sequence). The CDR3 has 17 amino acids. Trimming removed 0 bases at V and 0 bases at J, with 15 bases between. Here the CDR3 reads CASSLAGPGRSSYEQYF. In nucleotides, the CDR3 is TGTGCCAGCAGCTTAGCAGGCCCGGGCAGGAGCTCCTACGAGCAGTACTTC. The entire variable domain, with the rest obtained from reference TRBV11-1 and TRBJ2-7, is as follows: EAEVAQSPRYKITEKSQAVAFWCDPISGHATLYWYRQILGQGPELLVQFQDESVVDDSQLPKDRFSAERLKGVDSTLKIQPAELGDSAMYLCASSLAGPGRSSYEQYFGPGTRLTVT.

This clonotype was seen a few times. The chain combines TRBV29-1 with TRBJ2-7; possibly TRBD1 for D (5 bases). The V and J ends lost 3 bases and 4 bases respectively, with 13 bases between them. In germline, CDR1 is SQVTM, CDR2 ANQGSEA. This CDR3 region has 13 residues. The CDR3 spells CSVESTGIYEQYF. DNA for the CDR3: TGCAGCGTTGAGAGTACAGGTATTTACGAGCAGTACTTC.

The chain combines TRBV19 with TRBJ2-2; 7 positions agree with TRBD1. Looked up from germline, CDR1 is LNHDA and CDR2 is SQIVND (reference sequence). The trim removed 7 bases at V and 4 bases at J, leaving 3 bases unmatched. There are 13 residues in the CDR3. This CDR3 is CASKTGATGELFF. CDR3 coding DNA: TGTGCCAGTAAAACAGGGGCCACCGGGGAGCTGTTTTTT.

Details on this clonotype: This clone may be a read error of a much larger clone one base away. The J gene is TRBJ2-2, the V gene TRBV6-2 or TRBV6-3; TRBD1 matches 11 bases. CDR3 length: 14 amino acids. Germline CDR1 is MNHEY and CDR2 is SVGEGT. The CDR3 is CAGSGQGATGELFF. CDR3 coding DNA: TGTGCCGGCAGCGGACAGGGGGCTACCGGGGAGCTGTTTTTT.

About this clonotype itself: The junction departs from the called germline gene at one end, perhaps through a read error. The chain combines TRBV25-1 with TRBJ1-2, with a weak D call TRBD1 (6 bases). Germline V lookup: CDR1 MGHDK, CDR2 SYGVNS. This CDR3 contains 15 residues. DNA for the CDR3: TGTGCCAGCAGTTCCGTCTCGGGGGGGCACTATGGCTGCACCTTC. As protein: CASSSVSGGHYGCTF.

This clonotype was counted many times. The V call is TRBV5-6, the J call TRBJ1-5, with D hard to call. The CDR3 totals 12 residues. Germline V gene sequence: CDR1 SGHDT, CDR2 YYEEEE. Trimming took 4 bases from V and 10 from J, leaving 12 bases between them. The CDR3 loop reads CASSLRQSPQHF. CDR3 sequence (DNA): TGTGCCAGCAGCCTCAGACAATCACCCCAGCATTTT.

The chain recombines TRBV20-1 with TRBJ1-6; 8 bases are a match to TRBD1. The CDR3 contains 15 residues. V was pared by 3 bases and J by 7 bases, with 8 bases of the junction left unmatched. Germline V CDR1 and CDR2: DFQATT, SNEGSKA (reference sequence). Here the CDR3 DNA reads TGCAGTGCTAGCTTCCAGGGGGCGGGAAATTCACCCCTCCACTTT. Translating it yields CSASFQGAGNSPLHF.

This clonotype was recorded many times. The chain has TRBV4-2 and TRBJ2-2; 9 positions match TRBD2. CDR3 length: 17 amino acids. J lost 6 bases, V lost 4 bases, and 12 bases had no gene match. CDR1 LGHNA and CDR2 YNFKEQ come from the germline V gene. The DNA for the CDR3 is TGTGCCAGCAGCCTGAGGGTAGCGGGAGTGAGGGCCGGGGAGCTGTTTTTT. It translates to CASSLRVAGVRAGELFF.

There are many counts of this clonotype. This chain connects TRBV15 to TRBJ2-1; 9 bases are shared with TRBD2. In germline, CDR1 is LNHNV, CDR2 YYDKDF (reference sequence). J gave up 4 bases and V 7 bases, and 5 bases lay outside the gene matches. The CDR3 length is 14 residues. The CDR3 sequence is CATIRGGEYNEQFF. The CDR3 region has the DNA TGTGCCACCATCCGCGGGGGGGAGTACAATGAGCAGTTCTTC.

This clonotype has a count of ten or more. This rearrangement joins TRBV12-3 or TRBV12-4 to TRBJ2-1; the match to TRBD2 covers 10 bases. CDR3 length: 15 residues. The junction had 6 bases not matched to a gene; V was cut back by 6 bases and J by 4 bases. The CDR3 protein is CASSYSGGSYNEQFF. In DNA, the CDR3 is TGTGCCAGCAGCTATAGCGGGGGGTCGTACAATGAGCAGTTCTTC.

The genes are TRBV2 and TRBJ2-5, with 7 bases aligning to TRBD1. The CDR3 contains 17 residues. Losses at the gene ends were 5 bases for V and 5 bases for J; bases not matched to a gene: 17. Germline V gene data show CDR1 as SNHLY and CDR2 as FYNNEI. The CDR3 DNA follows: TGTGCCAGCAGTTTAGGGGGCGGCGGCCAGCCCGGGGAGACCCAGTACTTC. Translated, it gives CASSLGGGGQPGETQYF.

This clonotype was seen ten or more times. The chain combines TRBV3-1 with TRBJ2-6, with D possibly being TRBD2 (6 bases). Germline V gives CDR1 LGHDT, CDR2 YNNKEL (reference sequence). The CDR3 runs 16 residues. With 3 bases removed from V and 4 bases from J, the gap between germline ends came to 13 bases. The CDR3 nucleotides are TGTGCCAGCAGCCATCAGACTAGTTCCGGGGCCAACGTCCTGACTTTC. Its translation is CASSHQTSSGANVLTF.

The sample holds a few counts of this clonotype. A much larger clone lies one base from this, so it may be a read error. Because it lacks the conserved phenylalanine or tryptophan at the end, this CDR3 is likely a read error. J is TRBJ2-3 and V is TRBV19; 7 bases match TRBD2. V lost 10 bases and J lost 0; bases outside the gene matches: 10. Germline loops: CDR1 LNHDA, CDR2 SQIVND (reference sequence). This CDR3 comprises 15 residues. The CDR3 DNA sequence: TGTGCCACCTCCCCCGGGACTACCAGCACAGATACGCAGTATCTT. Its translation: CATSPGTTSTDTQYL.

The chain links TRBV24-1 to TRBJ2-7, with D perhaps matching TRBD2 (5 bases). V shed 4 bases and J shed 7 bases, with 7 bases lying between them. The CDR3 has 11 residues. Germline assignment: CDR1 KGHDR and CDR2 SFDVKD. The chain's CDR3 is CATSDPGEQYV. The CDR3 DNA reads as TGTGCCACCAGTGACCCGGGAGAGCAGTACGTC.

The chain is built from TRBV20-1 and TRBJ2-5; 12 nucleotides agree with TRBD1. The CDR3 is 15 amino acids. Germline V gene data show CDR1 as DFQATT and CDR2 as SNEGSKA (reference sequence). V trimming: 6 bases; J trimming: 5 bases; junction bases outside the gene matches: 10. In DNA form, the CDR3 reads TGCAGTGCAAGACCGGGACAGGGGGCAGAGGAGACCCAGTACTTC. It is translated as CSARPGQGAEETQYF.

Ten or more counts support this clonotype. This chain joins TRBV20-1 and TRBJ2-3; 10 nucleotides match TRBD1. Germline V gene sequence: CDR1 DFQATT, CDR2 SNEGSKA (reference sequence). V gave up 4 bases and J gave up 2 bases; unmatched junction bases: 3. This CDR3 has 14 residues. The CDR3 sequence is CSATGTGDTDTQYF. CDR3 in DNA: TGCAGTGCTACTGGGACAGGGGACACAGATACGCAGTATTTT.

This clonotype came up many times. This chain links TRBV5-1 with TRBJ2-3; 8 positions agree with TRBD1. The J segment lost 4 bases and the V segment lost 1 base, leaving 8 bases of the junction unmatched. Germline assignment: CDR1 SGHRS and CDR2 YFSETQ. The CDR3 is 16 amino acids. The CDR3 sequence: CASSLFQGAMADTQYF. The CDR3 DNA follows: TGCGCCAGCAGCTTGTTTCAGGGGGCTATGGCAGATACGCAGTATTTT.

The J gene is TRBJ1-2, the V gene TRBV12-3 or TRBV12-4, with 10 nucleotides matching TRBD1. V gave up 2 bases and J gave up 7 bases; unmatched junction bases: 10. CDR3 length: 16 residues. The CDR3: CASSLYSGTGVSGYTF. CDR3 nucleotides: TGTGCCAGCAGTTTATATTCCGGGACAGGGGTGAGTGGCTACACCTTC.

Ten or more counts support this clonotype. The CDR3: CASSPTGTGGSEQYF. The CDR3 nucleotides are TGTGCCAGCAGTCCAACCGGGACAGGGGGCAGCGAGCAGTACTTC. The chain recombines TRBV3-1 with TRBJ2-7; 12 bases line up with TRBD1. The ends lost 6 bases at V and 6 bases at J; junction bases unmatched: 9. This CDR3 has 15 amino acids. The germline CDR1 and CDR2 sequences are LGHDT and YNNKEL (reference sequence).

This clonotype was seen a handful of times. The V and J genes are TRBV2 and TRBJ1-2; 8 bases match TRBD1. With V trimmed by 7 bases and J by 7 bases, 5 bases remained unmatched. Germline CDR1 reads SNHLY; CDR2 reads FYNNEI. CDR3 length: 12 amino acids. The CDR3 nucleotides read TGTGCCAGCACCCAGGGGGCAGGTGGCTACACCTTC. Translating it yields CASTQGAGGYTF.

This clonotype was observed at least ten times. The chain combines TRBV20-1 with TRBJ1-4; no definite D call. This CDR3 is 14 amino acids long. CDR1 and CDR2 (germline): DFQATT, SNEGSKA (reference sequence). The V end was cut by 6 bases, the J end by 3 bases, with 14 bases between. CDR3 amino acids: CSALTRAANEKLFF. For the CDR3, the DNA is TGCAGTGCCTTAACAAGGGCGGCTAATGAAAAACTGTTTTTT.

The chain uses TRBV7-2 and TRBJ2-7; 7 bases fit TRBD2. The CDR3 extends over 15 amino acids. Looked up from germline, CDR1 is SGHTA and CDR2 is FQGNSA. Losses at the gene ends were 2 bases for V and 5 bases for J; bases not matched to a gene: 9. This CDR3 is CASSLSGVHMDEQYF. CDR3 DNA: TGTGCCAGCAGCTTAAGCGGGGTCCACATGGACGAGCAGTACTTC.

With respect to this clonotype: One end of the junction is discordant with germline, which a read error may explain. In nucleotides, the CDR3 is TGTGCCACCAGCAGAGGTGAACGGGCTAATGAAAAACTGTCTTTT. Amino acid sequence: CATSRGERANEKLSF. The chain combines TRBV15 with TRBJ1-4; D is undetermined. Germline assignment: CDR1 LNHNV and CDR2 YYDKDF (reference sequence). The CDR3 sequence is 15 residues long.